These T cell receptor beta chains were read from a single sample in a study of shared clonotypes between healthy human individuals. TCRdb's table, derived via immunoSEQ multiplex PCR, lists solely in-frame clones and lacks some. The sample lists about 990,000 clones; approximately 80% were seen once. Sequencing was performed on memory CD4+ T cells from PBMCs. These receptors were obtained from a man between 18 and 29 years old in good health. Some clones in this sample may be carry-over from other donors' samples. The CDR3 runs from the conserved cysteine through the conserved F or W. A D gene is named only where the DNA matches it firmly. Some rows have no size entry. The others give once, few or many, or a class for an expanded clone.

TRBJ2-7 | TRBV28 | TRBD1 | - | 16 | CASSLPGQMIPYEQYF | TGTGCCAGCAGTTTACCGGGACAGATGATCCCCTACGAGCAGTACTTC
TRBJ1-3 | TRBV19 | TRBD1 | - | 12 | CASGDRGSTIYF | TGTGCCAGCGGTGACAGGGGTTCCACCATATATTTT
TRBJ2-6 | TRBV6-5 | - | - | 15 | CASSQTASGANVLTF | TGTGCCAGCAGTCAAACGGCCTCTGGGGCCAACGTCCTGACTTTC
TRBJ2-1 | TRBV5-1 | - | once | 12 | CASSRRTGTWFF | TGCGCCAGCAGCCGGAGGACCGGGACATGGTTCTTC
TRBJ2-1 | TRBV10-1 | - | once | 14 | CASSEGLDYNEQFF | TGCGCCAGCAGTGAGGGACTTGACTACAATGAGCAGTTCTTC
TRBJ2-6 | TRBV5-5 | - | few | 14 | CASSRSGGANVLTF | TGTGCCAGCTCCAGGTCCGGCGGGGCCAACGTCCTGACTTTC
TRBJ1-1 | TRBV14 | - | - | 14 | CASSTRRWNTEAFF | TGTGCCAGCAGCACCCGACGGTGGAACACTGAAGCTTTCTTT
TRBJ2-3 | TRBV4-3 | - | - | 14 | CASSQHLKADTQYF | TGCGCCAGCAGCCAACACCTGAAGGCAGATACGCAGTATTTT
TRBJ2-3 | TRBV10-3 | - | - | 14 | CAIRTGTSTDTQYF | TGTGCCATCAGGACGGGCACTAGCACAGATACGCAGTATTTT
TRBJ1-1 | TRBV11-2 | - | - | 12 | CASSFGDLEAFF | TGTGCCAGCAGCTTCGGGGACCTTGAAGCTTTCTTT
TRBJ1-2 | TRBV27 | - | few | 18 | CASSPNRRGSHANYGYTF | TGTGCCAGCAGTCCCAACCGGAGGGGCTCTCACGCTAACTATGGCTACACCTTC
TRBJ2-2 | TRBV4-1 | - | - | 16 | CASSRNSAGNTGELFF | TGCGCCAGCAGCCGGAACAGCGCAGGGAACACCGGGGAGCTGTTTTTT
TRBJ2-3 | TRBV10-3 | - | few | 15 | CAISGGTGSTDTQYF | TGTGCCATCAGTGGCGGGACTGGAAGCACAGATACGCAGTATTTT
TRBJ2-1 | TRBV5-4 | - | - | 15 | CASSFSGSAYNEQFF | TGTGCCAGCAGCTTCTCAGGGAGCGCCTACAATGAGCAGTTCTTC
TRBJ1-2 | TRBV20-1 | - | - | 11 | CSARNRYWNTF | TGCAGTGCTAGAAACAGATACTGGAACACCTTC
TRBJ2-2 | TRBV29-1 | TRBD1 | - | 15 | CSAGTGGLNTGELFF | TGCAGCGCCGGGACAGGGGGCCTGAACACCGGGGAGCTGTTTTTT
TRBJ2-6 | TRBV5-4 | - | - | 16 | CASSRGPSSGANVLTF | TGTGCCAGCAGCCGAGGGCCCTCATCCGGGGCCAACGTCCTGACTTTC
TRBJ1-2 | TRBV18 | TRBD1 | few | 15 | CASSQTTGSGYGYTF | TGTGCCAGCTCACAAACGACAGGGAGCGGCTATGGCTACACCTTC
TRBJ1-5 | TRBV2 | TRBD1 | once | 18 | CASSPVPTGDYSNQPQHF | TGTGCCAGCAGTCCCGTCCCCACAGGGGATTATAGCAATCAGCCCCAGCATTTT
TRBJ1-3 | TRBV2 | - | - | 14 | CASSDRNTGNTIYF | TGTGCCAGCAGTGACAGGAATACTGGAAACACCATATATTTT
TRBJ2-2 | TRBV19 | - | - | 15 | CASNQAETNTGELFF | TGTGCCAGTAACCAAGCGGAGACGAACACCGGGGAGCTGTTTTTT
TRBJ2-3 | TRBV9 | - | - | 16 | CASSGDRPGPTDTQYF | TGTGCCAGCAGCGGGGACCGCCCAGGCCCCACAGATACGCAGTATTTT
TRBJ2-5 | TRBV28 | TRBD2 | few | 16 | CASSRPGAGGEETQYF | TGTGCCAGCAGCCGGCCAGGAGCGGGAGGGGAAGAGACCCAGTACTTC
TRBJ1-3 | TRBV9 | - | - | 15 | CASSGHDTSGNTIYF | TGTGCCAGCAGCGGACATGACACCTCTGGAAACACCATATATTTT
TRBJ2-7 | TRBV28 | - | - | 16 | CASSFPSEGYSYEQYF | TGTGCCAGCAGTTTCCCCTCAGAGGGATACTCCTACGAGCAGTACTTC
TRBJ2-5 | TRBV15 | - | - | 15 | CATSRDQTGQETQYF | TGTGCCACCAGCAGAGATCAAACGGGGCAAGAGACCCAGTACTTC
TRBJ1-2 | TRBV29-1 | TRBD1 | - | 11 | CSVPGGYGYTF | TGCAGCGTTCCAGGGGGCTATGGCTACACCTTC
TRBJ2-2 | TRBV15 | - | - | 13 | CATSNSATGELFF | TGTGCCACCAGCAATTCGGCGACCGGGGAGCTGTTTTTT
TRBJ2-4 | TRBV29-1 | - | - | 15 | CSVEVGTGAKNIQYF | TGCAGCGTTGAGGTGGGGACGGGGGCCAAAAACATTCAGTACTTC
TRBJ1-4 | TRBV19 | - | few | 13 | CASSYATNEKLFF | TGTGCCAGTTCTTATGCAACTAATGAAAAACTGTTTTTT
TRBJ2-7 | TRBV28 | TRBD2 | - | 15 | CASSTLAGVPYEQYF | TGTGCCAGCAGTACCTTAGCGGGGGTACCCTACGAGCAGTACTTC
TRBJ1-2 | TRBV5-5 | - | once | 15 | CASSPRRGVDYGYTF | TGTGCCAGCAGCCCCAGAAGGGGGGTAGACTATGGCTACACCTTC